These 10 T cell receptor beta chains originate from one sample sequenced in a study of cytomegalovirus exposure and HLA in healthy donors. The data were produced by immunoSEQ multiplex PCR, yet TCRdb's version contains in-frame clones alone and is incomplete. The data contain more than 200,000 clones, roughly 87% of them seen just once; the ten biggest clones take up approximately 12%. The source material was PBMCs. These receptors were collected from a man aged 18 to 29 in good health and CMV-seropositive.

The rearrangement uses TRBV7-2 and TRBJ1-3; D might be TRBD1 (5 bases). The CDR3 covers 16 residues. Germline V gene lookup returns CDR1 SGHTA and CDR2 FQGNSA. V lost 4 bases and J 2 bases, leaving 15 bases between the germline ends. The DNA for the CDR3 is TGTGCCAGCAGCTCGTTTACACAGGACCCTGGAAACACCATATATTTT. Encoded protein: CASSSFTQDPGNTIYF.

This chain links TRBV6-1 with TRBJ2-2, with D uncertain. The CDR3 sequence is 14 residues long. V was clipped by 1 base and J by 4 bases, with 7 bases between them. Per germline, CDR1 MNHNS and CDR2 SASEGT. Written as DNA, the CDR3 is TGTGCCAGCAGTGAAGTCGGGTCCACCGGGGAGCTGTTTTTT. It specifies CASSEVGSTGELFF.

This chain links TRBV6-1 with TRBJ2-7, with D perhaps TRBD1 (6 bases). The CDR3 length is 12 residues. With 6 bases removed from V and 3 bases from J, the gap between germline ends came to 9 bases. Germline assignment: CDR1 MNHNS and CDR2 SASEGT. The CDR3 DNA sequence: TGTGCCAGCAGGGGGGCGGGCTACGAGCAGTACTTC. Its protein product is CASRGAGYEQYF.

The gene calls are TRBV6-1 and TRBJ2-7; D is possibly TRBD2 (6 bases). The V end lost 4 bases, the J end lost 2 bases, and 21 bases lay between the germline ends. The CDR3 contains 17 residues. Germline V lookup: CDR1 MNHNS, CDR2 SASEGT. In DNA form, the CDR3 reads TGTGCCAGCAGTGCCCGGGTGTCGGGGGAGGCCGCCTACGAGCAGTACTTC. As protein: CASSARVSGEAAYEQYF.

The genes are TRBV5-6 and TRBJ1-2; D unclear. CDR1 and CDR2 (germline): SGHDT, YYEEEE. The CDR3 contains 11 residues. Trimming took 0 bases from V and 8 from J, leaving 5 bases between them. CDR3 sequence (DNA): TGTGCCAGCAGCTTGGACTTGGGCTACACCTTC. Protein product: CASSLDLGYTF.

CDR3 nucleotides: TGCGCCAGCAGCTTAGCGGGAGGGGTCACAGATACGCAGTATTTT. Its translation is CASSLAGGVTDTQYF. This chain joins TRBV5-1 and TRBJ2-3, with 10 bases fitting TRBD2. This CDR3 spans 15 amino acids. CDR1 and CDR2 from the germline V gene are SGHRS and YFSETQ. With V trimmed by 2 bases and J by 2 bases, 2 bases remained unmatched.

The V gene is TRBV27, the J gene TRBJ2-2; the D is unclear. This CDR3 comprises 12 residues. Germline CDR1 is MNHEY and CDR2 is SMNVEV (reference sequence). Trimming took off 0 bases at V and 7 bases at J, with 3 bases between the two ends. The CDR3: CASSLSHGELFF. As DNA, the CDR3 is TGTGCCAGCAGTTTATCCCACGGGGAGCTGTTTTTT.

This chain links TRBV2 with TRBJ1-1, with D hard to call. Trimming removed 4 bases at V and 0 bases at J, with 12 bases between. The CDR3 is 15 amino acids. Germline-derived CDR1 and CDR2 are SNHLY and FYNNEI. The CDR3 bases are TGTGCCAGCAGTGGGAGTAGCAGGTTGAACACTGAAGCTTTCTTT. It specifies CASSGSSRLNTEAFF.

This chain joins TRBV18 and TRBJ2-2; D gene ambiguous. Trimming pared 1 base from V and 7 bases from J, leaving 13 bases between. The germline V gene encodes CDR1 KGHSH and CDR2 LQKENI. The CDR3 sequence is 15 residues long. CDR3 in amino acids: CASSPLQDRFGELFF. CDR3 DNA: TGTGCCAGCTCACCACTTCAGGATAGGTTCGGGGAGCTGTTTTTT.

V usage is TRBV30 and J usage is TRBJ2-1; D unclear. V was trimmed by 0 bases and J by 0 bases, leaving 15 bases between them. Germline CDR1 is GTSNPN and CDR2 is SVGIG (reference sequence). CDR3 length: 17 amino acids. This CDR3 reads CAWSVPAPRLSYNEQFF. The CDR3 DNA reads TGTGCCTGGAGTGTACCCGCGCCCAGGCTCTCCTACAATGAGCAGTTCTTC.